This T cell receptor beta chain was captured in a study of shared clonotypes between healthy human individuals. This table comes from immunoSEQ multiplex PCR, and its TCRdb copy is limited to in-frame clones, with some not included. Of roughly 700,000 clones listed, around 72% are singletons. Splitting the CD4+ cells yielded a CD45RA+ naive subset and a CD45RA-negative memory subset. Study findings and constraints: Sharing across four donors was seen in about 5% of naive CD4 clonotypes. The authors sampled blood alone, and tissue repertoires likely differ.

Germline V gives CDR1 ENHRY, CDR2 SYGVKD. V was pared by 1 base and J by 6 bases, with 3 bases of the junction left unmatched. The length of the CDR3 is 15 residues. About this clone: The antigen remains undetermined.

The sample comprised memory CD4+ T cells sorted from blood. The subset: CD45RA-negative fraction. The receptor was derived from a woman in her 30s in good health. The chain joins TRBV10-3 to TRBJ2-3; TRBD1 matches 11 bases. The CDR3 reads CAISEFGDRGDTQYF. DNA for the CDR3: TGTGCCATCAGTGAGTTTGGGGACAGGGGGGATACGCAGTATTTT.